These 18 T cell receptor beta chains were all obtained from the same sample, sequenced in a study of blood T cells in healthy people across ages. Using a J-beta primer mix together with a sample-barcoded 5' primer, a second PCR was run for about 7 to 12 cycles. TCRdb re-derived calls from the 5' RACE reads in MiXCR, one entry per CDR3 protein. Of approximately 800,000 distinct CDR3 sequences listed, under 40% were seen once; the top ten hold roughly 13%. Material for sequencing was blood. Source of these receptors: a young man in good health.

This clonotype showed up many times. In nucleotides, the CDR3 is TGCAGTGCTAGAAGCGGACAGGGTGGAGGTACAGATACGCAGTATTTT. Its protein product is CSARSGQGGGTDTQYF. The chain couples TRBV20-1 to TRBJ2-3, with TRBD1 identical over 8 bases. There are 16 residues in the CDR3. The V segment lost 2 bases and the J segment 3 bases; nucleotides outside the gene matches: 10. Germline lookup yields CDR1 DFQATT and CDR2 SNEGSKA (reference sequence).

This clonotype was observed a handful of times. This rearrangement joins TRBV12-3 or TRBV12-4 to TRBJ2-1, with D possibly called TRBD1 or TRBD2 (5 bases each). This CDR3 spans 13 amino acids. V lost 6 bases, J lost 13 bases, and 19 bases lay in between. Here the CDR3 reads CASRPNLGPTQFF. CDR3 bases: TGTGCCAGCAGGCCGAACCTGGGACCTACCCAGTTCTTC.

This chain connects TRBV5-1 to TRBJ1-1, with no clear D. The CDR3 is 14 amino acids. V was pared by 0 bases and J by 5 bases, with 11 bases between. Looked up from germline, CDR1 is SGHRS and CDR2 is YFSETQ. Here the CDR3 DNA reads TGCGCCAGCAGCTTGGGCCGAAGGGAGACTGAAGCTTTCTTT. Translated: CASSLGRRETEAFF.

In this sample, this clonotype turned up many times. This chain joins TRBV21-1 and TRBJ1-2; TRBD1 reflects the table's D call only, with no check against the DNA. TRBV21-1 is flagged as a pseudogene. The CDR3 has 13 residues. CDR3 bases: TGTGCCAGCAGCGGCCGGGACAGTCATGGCTACACCTTC. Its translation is CASSGRDSHGYTF.

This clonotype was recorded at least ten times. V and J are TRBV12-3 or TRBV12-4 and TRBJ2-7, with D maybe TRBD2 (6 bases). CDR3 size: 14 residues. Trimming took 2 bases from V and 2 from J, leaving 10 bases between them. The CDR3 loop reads CASSLTGSAYEQYF. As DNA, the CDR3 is TGTGCCAGCAGTTTAACCGGGAGCGCCTACGAGCAGTACTTC.

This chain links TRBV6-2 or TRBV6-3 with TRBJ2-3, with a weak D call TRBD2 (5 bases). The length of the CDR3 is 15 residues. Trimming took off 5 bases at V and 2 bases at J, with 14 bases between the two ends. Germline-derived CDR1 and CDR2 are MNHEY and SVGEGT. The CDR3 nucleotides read TGTGCCAGCAGTCGCCGCCGGGGAGCCACAGATACGCAGTATTTT. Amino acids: CASSRRRGATDTQYF.

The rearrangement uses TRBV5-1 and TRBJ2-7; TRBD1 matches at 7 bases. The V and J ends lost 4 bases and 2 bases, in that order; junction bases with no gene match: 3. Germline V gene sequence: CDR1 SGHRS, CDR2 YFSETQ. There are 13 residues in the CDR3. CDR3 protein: CASSPGQPYEQYF. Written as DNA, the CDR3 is TGCGCCAGCAGCCCGGGACAGCCCTACGAGCAGTACTTC.

CDR3: CSACIPGLREAFF. The CDR3 region has the DNA TGCAGTGCCTGCATCCCGGGACTCAGAGAAGCTTTCTTT. The rearrangement uses TRBV20-1 and TRBJ1-1, with D tentatively TRBD1 (5 bases). Trimming took off 6 bases at V and 8 bases at J, with 19 bases between the two ends. The CDR3 has 13 amino acids. Germline CDR1 reads DFQATT; CDR2 reads SNEGSKA (reference sequence).

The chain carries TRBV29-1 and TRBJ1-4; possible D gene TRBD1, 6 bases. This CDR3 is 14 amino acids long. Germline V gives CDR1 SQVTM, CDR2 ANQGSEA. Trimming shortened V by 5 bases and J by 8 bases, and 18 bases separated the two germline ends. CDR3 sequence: CSVKTSGTLEKLFF. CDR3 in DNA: TGCAGCGTTAAGACTTCCGGGACATTGGAAAAACTGTTTTTT.

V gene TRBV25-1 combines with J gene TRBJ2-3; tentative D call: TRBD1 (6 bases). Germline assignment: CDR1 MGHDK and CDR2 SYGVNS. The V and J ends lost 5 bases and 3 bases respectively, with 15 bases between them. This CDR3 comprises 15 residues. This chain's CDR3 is CASSKIQGGTDTQYF. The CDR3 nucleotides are TGTGCCAGCAGTAAGATACAGGGTGGTACAGATACGCAGTATTTT.

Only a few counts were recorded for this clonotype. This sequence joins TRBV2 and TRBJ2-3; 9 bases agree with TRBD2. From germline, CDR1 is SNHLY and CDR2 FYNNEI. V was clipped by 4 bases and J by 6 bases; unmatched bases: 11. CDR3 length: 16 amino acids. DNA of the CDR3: TGTGCCAGCAGTGCGGGCGGGGGGGCCAAGTACGATACGCAGTATTTT. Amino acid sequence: CASSAGGGAKYDTQYF. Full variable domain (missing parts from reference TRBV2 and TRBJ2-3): EPEVTQTPSHQVTQMGQEVILRCVPISNHLYFYWYRQILGQKVEFLVSFYNNEISEKSEIFDDQFSVERPDGSNFTLKIRSTKLEDSAMYFCASSAGGGAKYDTQYFGPGTRLTVL.

The CDR3: CASNLGGTEQYF. The CDR3 DNA reads as TGTGCCAGCAACCTGGGGGGCACTGAGCAGTACTTC. The chain couples TRBV12-3 or TRBV12-4 to TRBJ2-5; either TRBD1 or TRBD2 may supply D (6 bases each). V gave up 7 bases and J gave up 11 bases, with 17 bases separating them. The CDR3 runs 12 residues.

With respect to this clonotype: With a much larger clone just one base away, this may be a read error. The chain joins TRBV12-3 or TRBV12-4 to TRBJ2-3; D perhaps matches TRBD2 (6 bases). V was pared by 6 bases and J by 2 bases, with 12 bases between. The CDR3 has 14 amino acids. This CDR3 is CASRRTSFTDTQYF. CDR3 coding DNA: TGTGCCAGCAGGCGCACTAGCTTCACAGATACGCAGTATTTT.

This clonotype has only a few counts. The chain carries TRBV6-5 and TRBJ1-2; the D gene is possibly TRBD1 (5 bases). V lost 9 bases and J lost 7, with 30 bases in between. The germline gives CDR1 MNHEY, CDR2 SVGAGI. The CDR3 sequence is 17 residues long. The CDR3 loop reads CASSRDGEDPWNVGYTF. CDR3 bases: TGTGCCAGTTCCCGGGACGGAGAAGATCCGTGGAATGTTGGCTACACCTTC.

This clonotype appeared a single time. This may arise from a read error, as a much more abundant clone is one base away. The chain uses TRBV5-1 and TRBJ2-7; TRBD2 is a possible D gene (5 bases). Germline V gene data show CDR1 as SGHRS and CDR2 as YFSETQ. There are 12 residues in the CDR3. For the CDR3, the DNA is TGCGCCAGCAGCTTGACAGACTACGAGCGGTACTTC. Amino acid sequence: CASSLTDYERYF.

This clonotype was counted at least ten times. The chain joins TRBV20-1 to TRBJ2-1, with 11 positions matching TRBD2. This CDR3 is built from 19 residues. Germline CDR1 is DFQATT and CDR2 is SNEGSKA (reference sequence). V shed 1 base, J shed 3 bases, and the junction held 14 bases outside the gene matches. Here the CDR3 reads CSARVGLAGGRELYNEQFF. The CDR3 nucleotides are TGCAGTGCTAGAGTAGGGCTAGCGGGGGGTAGAGAGCTCTACAATGAGCAGTTCTTC.

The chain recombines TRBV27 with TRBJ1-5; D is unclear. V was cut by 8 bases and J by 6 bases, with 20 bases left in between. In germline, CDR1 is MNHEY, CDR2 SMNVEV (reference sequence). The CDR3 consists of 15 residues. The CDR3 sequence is CASPVWGSGSQPQHF. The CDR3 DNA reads TGTGCCAGCCCAGTTTGGGGATCGGGGTCTCAGCCCCAGCATTTT.

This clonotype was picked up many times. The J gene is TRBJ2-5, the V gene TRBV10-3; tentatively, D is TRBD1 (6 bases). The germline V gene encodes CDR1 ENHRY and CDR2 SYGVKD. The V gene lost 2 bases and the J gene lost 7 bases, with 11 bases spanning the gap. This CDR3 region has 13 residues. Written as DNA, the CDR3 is TGTGCCATCAGTGAGGACAGGAGACGGACCCAGTACTTC. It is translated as CAISEDRRRTQYF.